These 12 T cell receptor beta chains share one sample of origin, sequenced in a study of T cell clones after liver transplantation. TCRdb keeps only in-frame clones here, not all; method: immunoSEQ multiplex PCR. The repertoire holds some 59,000 clones, with 60% to 80% as singletons. The source was CD4+ T cells from blood, collected at the 22-month timepoint. The receptors here all came from a human patient who received a liver transplant. The graft donor may account for some of the T cells.

The chain links TRBV18 to TRBJ1-1; TRBD1 agrees at 8 bases. CDR1 is KGHSH, CDR2 LQKENI, per germline. J lost 0 bases, V lost 6 bases, and 12 bases had no gene match. This CDR3 has 17 amino acids. The CDR3 DNA reads TGTGCCAGCTCGCCAAACCTGGACAGGGTCATGAACACTGAAGCTTTCTTT. Protein product: CASSPNLDRVMNTEAFF.

This clone was observed once. The chain links TRBV7-3 to TRBJ2-2; D unclear. Germline V gene lookup returns CDR1 SGHTA and CDR2 FQGTGA. Trimming left V 6 bases short and J 0 bases short, with 14 bases between. The CDR3 has 16 amino acids. The CDR3 spells CASSQKSFSNTGELFF. DNA for the CDR3: TGTGCCAGCAGTCAGAAGTCCTTTTCGAACACCGGGGAGCTGTTTTTT.

J is TRBJ2-3 and V is TRBV6-1; 9 nucleotides line up with TRBD1. The CDR3 covers 15 residues. Looked up from germline, CDR1 is MNHNS and CDR2 is SASEGT. V trimming: 6 bases; J trimming: 7 bases; junction bases outside the gene matches: 11. The CDR3 sequence: CASRDGTGKVNTQYF. For the CDR3, the DNA is TGTGCCAGCAGGGACGGGACAGGGAAAGTAAATACGCAGTATTTT.

The rearrangement uses TRBV19 and TRBJ2-1, with 8 positions matching TRBD2. From germline, CDR1 is LNHDA and CDR2 SQIVND (reference sequence). Losses at the gene ends were 5 bases for V and 9 bases for J; bases not matched to a gene: 9. CDR3 length equals 14 residues. CDR3 DNA sequence: TGTGCCAGTAGTTATCGGGGGGGCCGAGGTGAGCAGTTCTTC. Protein product: CASSYRGGRGEQFF.

This chain links TRBV7-2 with TRBJ2-7, with a weak D call TRBD2 (5 bases). There are 14 residues in the CDR3. Deletions cut 3 bases from V and 6 bases from J, with 15 bases between. CDR1 is SGHTA and CDR2 is FQGNSA in the germline V gene. The CDR3 DNA follows: TGTGCCAGCAGCTTGAGGGAGTTCTCTTCCGAGCAGTACTTC. This translates into CASSLREFSSEQYF.

The chain recombines TRBV28 with TRBJ1-3, with D uncertain. The CDR3 is made up of 14 amino acids. V lost 5 bases and J 4 bases, leaving 12 bases between the germline ends. CDR1 is MDHEN and CDR2 is SYDVKM in the germline V gene. The CDR3 sequence: CASSRAGEGNTIYF. DNA of the CDR3: TGTGCCAGCAGTCGGGCGGGTGAAGGAAACACCATATATTTT.

The rearrangement links TRBV27 to TRBJ2-6; the D gene could be TRBD1 or TRBD2 (5 bases each). The germline CDR1 and CDR2 sequences are MNHEY and SMNVEV (reference sequence). The CDR3 loop spans 16 amino acids. V was clipped by 4 bases and J by 4 bases, with 14 bases between them. The CDR3 here is CASSSDGAQGANVLTF. The CDR3 nucleotides read TGTGCCAGCAGTTCGGACGGGGCACAGGGGGCCAACGTCCTGACTTTC. Full variable domain (rest looked up from reference TRBV27 and TRBJ2-6): EAQVTQNPRYLITVTGKKLTVTCSQNMNHEYMSWYRQDPGLGLRQIYYSMNVEVTDKGDVPEGYKVSRKEKRNFPLILESPSPNQTSLYFCASSSDGAQGANVLTFGAGSRLTVL.

This clone was seen ten or more times. This chain joins TRBV6-1 and TRBJ2-7; 8 bases fit TRBD1. The ends lost 4 bases at V and 1 base at J; junction bases unmatched: 6. In germline, CDR1 is MNHNS, CDR2 SASEGT. There are 15 residues in the CDR3. Here the CDR3 DNA reads TGTGCCAGCAGTGCCGTACAGGGGGTTTCCTACGAGCAGTACTTC. This gives the protein CASSAVQGVSYEQYF.

V and J are TRBV7-9 and TRBJ1-4, with D tentatively TRBD1 (5 bases). The length of the CDR3 is 16 residues. Looked up from germline, CDR1 is SEHNR and CDR2 is FQNEAQ (reference sequence). The V and J ends lost 2 bases and 5 bases respectively, with 15 bases between them. CDR3 bases: TGTGCCAGCAGCTTAATTTTGGGGCAGCCAAATGAAAAACTGTTTTTT. Amino acid sequence: CASSLILGQPNEKLFF.

The chain employs TRBV15 and TRBJ1-4, with no clear D. Looked up from germline, CDR1 is LNHNV and CDR2 is YYDKDF (reference sequence). CDR3 length: 13 amino acids. V was clipped by 1 base and J by 4 bases, with 4 bases between them. The CDR3 coding sequence is TGTGCCACCAGCAGAGGCGTTAATGAAAAACTGTTTTTT. Its protein product is CATSRGVNEKLFF.

The genes are TRBV6-5 and TRBJ2-1; 9 bases align to TRBD1. From germline, CDR1 is MNHEY and CDR2 SVGAGI. The CDR3 totals 16 residues. The J segment lost 7 bases and the V segment lost 2 bases, leaving 9 bases of the junction unmatched. The CDR3 region has the DNA TGTGCCAGCAGTTACGACCGGGACAGGGTGATAAATGAGCAGTTCTTC. Encoded protein: CASSYDRDRVINEQFF.

This chain links TRBV10-3 with TRBJ2-7; D not resolved. Per the germline V gene, CDR1 is ENHRY and CDR2 is SYGVKD. V lost 3 bases to trimming and J lost 2 bases, with 5 bases between them. This CDR3 is 12 amino acids long. The CDR3 here is CAISELTYEQYF. The CDR3 bases are TGTGCCATCAGTGAACTGACCTACGAGCAGTACTTC.